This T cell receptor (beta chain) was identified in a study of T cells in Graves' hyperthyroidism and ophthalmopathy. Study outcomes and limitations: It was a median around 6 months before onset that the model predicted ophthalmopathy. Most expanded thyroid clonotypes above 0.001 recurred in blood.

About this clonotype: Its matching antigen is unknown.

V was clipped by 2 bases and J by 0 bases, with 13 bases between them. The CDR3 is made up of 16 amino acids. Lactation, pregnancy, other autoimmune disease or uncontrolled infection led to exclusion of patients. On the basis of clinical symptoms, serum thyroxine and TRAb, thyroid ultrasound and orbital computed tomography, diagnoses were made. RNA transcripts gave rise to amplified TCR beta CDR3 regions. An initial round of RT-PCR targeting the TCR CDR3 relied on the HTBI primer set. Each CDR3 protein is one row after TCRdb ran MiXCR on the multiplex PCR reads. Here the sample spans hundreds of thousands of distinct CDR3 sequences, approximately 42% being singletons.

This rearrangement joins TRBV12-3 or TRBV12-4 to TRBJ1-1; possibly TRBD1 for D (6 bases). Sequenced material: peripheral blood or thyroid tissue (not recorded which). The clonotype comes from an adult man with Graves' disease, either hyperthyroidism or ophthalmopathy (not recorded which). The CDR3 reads CASSLTPWTVNTEAFF. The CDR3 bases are TGTGCCAGCAGTTTAACCCCCTGGACAGTGAACACTGAAGCTTTCTTT.